The T cell receptor (beta chain) under discussion was sequenced for a study of cytomegalovirus exposure and HLA in healthy donors. The study's findings and limits: Associated with cytomegalovirus, according to the listing, were some 150 TCR beta chains. Diagnosis of cytomegalovirus status made by the classifier reportedly showed high specificity and sensitivity. Equally common other TCR beta chains were less clonally expanded than HLA-associated ones, a later analysis found.

Comments on this clone: Its antigen is unidentified. The junction departs from germline at one end; a sequencing error may be responsible.

The PCR had 60 Vbeta and 13 Jbeta primers. Under the authors' procedure: Unique TCR beta chains numbered roughly 83 million in a later analysis, with roughly 10 million shared. The assay was immunoSEQ multiplex PCR, and TCRdb's table has in-frame clones only and misses some. The V and J calls and clone size were taken over from that table, and D and trimming were inferred from the DNA. This table holds about 170,000 clones, about 75% found once. The V gene's germline CDR1 is SEHNR and CDR2 FQNEAQ (reference sequence). The CDR3 has 14 residues. This clonotype was sampled from a woman aged 45-65 years in good health and CMV-seropositive. What was sequenced was PBMCs. The chain is built from TRBV7-9 and TRBJ1-6; D might be TRBD1 (5 bases). The CDR3 DNA is TGTTCCAGCACCTGGGGCCTCCGGAATTCACCCCTCCACTTT. It specifies CSSTWGLRNSPLHF.